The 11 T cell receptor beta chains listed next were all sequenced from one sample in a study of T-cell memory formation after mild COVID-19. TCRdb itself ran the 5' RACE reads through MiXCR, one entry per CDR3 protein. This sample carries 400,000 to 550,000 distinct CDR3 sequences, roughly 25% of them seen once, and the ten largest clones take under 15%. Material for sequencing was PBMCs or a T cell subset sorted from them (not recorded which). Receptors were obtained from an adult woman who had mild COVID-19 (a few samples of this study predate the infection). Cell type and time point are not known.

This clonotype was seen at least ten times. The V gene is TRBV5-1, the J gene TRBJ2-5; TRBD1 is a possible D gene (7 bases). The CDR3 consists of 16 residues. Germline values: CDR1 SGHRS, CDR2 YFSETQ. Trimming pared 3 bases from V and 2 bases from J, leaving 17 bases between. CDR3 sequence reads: CASSYLLTGTQETQYF. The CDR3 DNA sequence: TGCGCCAGCAGCTACCTACTGACAGGGACTCAAGAGACCCAGTACTTC.

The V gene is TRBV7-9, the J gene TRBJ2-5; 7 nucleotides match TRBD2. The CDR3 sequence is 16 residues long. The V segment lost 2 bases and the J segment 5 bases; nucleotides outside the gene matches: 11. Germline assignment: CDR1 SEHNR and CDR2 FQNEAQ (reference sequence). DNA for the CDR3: TGTGCCAGCAGCTTAAGGGGAGCGGGACTGGCGGAGACCCAGTACTTC. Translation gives CASSLRGAGLAETQYF.

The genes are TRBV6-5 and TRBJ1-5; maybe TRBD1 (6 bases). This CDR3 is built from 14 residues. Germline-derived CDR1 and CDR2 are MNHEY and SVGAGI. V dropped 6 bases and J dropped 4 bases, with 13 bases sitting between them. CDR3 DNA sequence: TGTGCCAGCAGGGGCGGGACAAATAATCAGCCCCAGCATTTT. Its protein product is CASRGGTNNQPQHF.

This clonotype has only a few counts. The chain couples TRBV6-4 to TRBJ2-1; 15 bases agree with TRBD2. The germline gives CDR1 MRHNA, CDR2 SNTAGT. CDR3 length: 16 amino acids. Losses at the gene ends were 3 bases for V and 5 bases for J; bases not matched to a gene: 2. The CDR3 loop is CASSEGLAGGDNEQFF. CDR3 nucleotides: TGTGCCAGCAGTGAAGGACTAGCGGGAGGGGACAATGAGCAGTTCTTC.

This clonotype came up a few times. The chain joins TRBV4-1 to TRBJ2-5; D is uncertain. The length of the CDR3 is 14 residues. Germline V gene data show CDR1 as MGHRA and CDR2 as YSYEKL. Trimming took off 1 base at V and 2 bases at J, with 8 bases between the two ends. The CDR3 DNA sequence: TGCGCCAGCAGCCAAGGGACCCTTCAAGAGACCCAGTACTTC. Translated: CASSQGTLQETQYF.

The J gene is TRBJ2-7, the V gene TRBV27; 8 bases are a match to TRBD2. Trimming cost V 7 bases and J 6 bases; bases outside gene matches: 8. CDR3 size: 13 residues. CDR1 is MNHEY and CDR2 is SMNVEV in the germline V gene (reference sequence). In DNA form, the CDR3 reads TGTGCCAGCACCCCGGGAGGGGAGGGCGAGCAGTACTTC. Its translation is CASTPGGEGEQYF.

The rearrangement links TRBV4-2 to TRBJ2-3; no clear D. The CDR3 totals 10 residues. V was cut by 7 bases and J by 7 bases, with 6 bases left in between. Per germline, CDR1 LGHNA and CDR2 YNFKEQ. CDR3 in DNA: TGTGCCAGCATAGTAAATACGCAGTATTTT. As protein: CASIVNTQYF.

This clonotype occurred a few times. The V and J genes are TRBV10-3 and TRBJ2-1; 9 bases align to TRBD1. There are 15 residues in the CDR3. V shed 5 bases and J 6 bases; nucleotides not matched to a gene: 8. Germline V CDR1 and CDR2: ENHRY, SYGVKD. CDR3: CAISPGQGAANEQFF. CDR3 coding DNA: TGTGCCATCAGTCCGGGACAGGGAGCTGCCAATGAGCAGTTCTTC.

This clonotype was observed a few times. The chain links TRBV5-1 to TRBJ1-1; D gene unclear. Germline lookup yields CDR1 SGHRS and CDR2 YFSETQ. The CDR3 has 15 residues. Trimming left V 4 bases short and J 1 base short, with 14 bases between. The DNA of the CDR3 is TGCGCCAGCAGCCCCAAATGGGAAGGGAACACTGAAGCTTTCTTT. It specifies CASSPKWEGNTEAFF.

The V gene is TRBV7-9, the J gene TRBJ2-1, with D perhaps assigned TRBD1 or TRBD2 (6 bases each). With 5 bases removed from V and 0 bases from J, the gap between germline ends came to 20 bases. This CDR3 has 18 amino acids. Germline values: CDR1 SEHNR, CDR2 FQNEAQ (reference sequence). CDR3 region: CASSPKRGAGISYNEQFF. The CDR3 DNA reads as TGTGCCAGCAGCCCCAAGAGGGGGGCGGGGATCTCCTACAATGAGCAGTTCTTC.

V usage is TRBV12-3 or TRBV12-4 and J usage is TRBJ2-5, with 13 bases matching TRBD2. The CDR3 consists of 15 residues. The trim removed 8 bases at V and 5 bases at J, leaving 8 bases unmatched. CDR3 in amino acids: CASAGTSGVLETQYF. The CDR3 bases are TGTGCCAGCGCAGGGACTAGCGGGGTTTTGGAGACCCAGTACTTC.